These 27 T cell receptor beta chains came from one sample sequenced in a study of Ad26.COV2.S vaccination and SARS-CoV-2 variants. Measured with immunoSEQ multiplex PCR; TCRdb has only the in-frame clones, and not every one. The table shows roughly 380,000 clones, with around 86% occurring only once. Treatment indicated: approximately 18 received Ad26.COV2.S at low or high dose, single or two shots; roughly five received placebo; per-sample allocation not given. Samples were taken on day 63 after the first vaccine or placebo injection. The input for sequencing was peripheral blood, taken in a trial of Ad26.COV2.S vaccine versus placebo. The source of these receptors is a person between 18 and 65 years old who received the Ad26.COV2.S COVID-19 vaccine or a placebo.

The chain is built from TRBV15 and TRBJ2-4, with D perhaps TRBD1 (5 bases). Germline values: CDR1 LNHNV, CDR2 YYDKDF (reference sequence). There are 13 residues in the CDR3. The V end lost 3 bases, the J end lost 3 bases, and 6 bases lay between the germline ends. The CDR3 region has the DNA TGTGCCACCAGCAGCCAGGGCAAAAACATTCAGTACTTC. Translated, it gives CATSSQGKNIQYF.

This clone was picked up a small number of times. V gene TRBV1 combines with J gene TRBJ2-3; the table's D call, TRBD2, has no DNA check behind it. TRBV1 is marked as a pseudogene. The CDR3 spans 15 residues. The DNA for the CDR3 is TGCACCAGCAGCCAAGAAAAGGGGGGGGCAAATACGCAGTATTTT. It is translated as CTSSQEKGGANTQYF.

The chain combines TRBV6-5 with TRBJ1-2, with D possibly being TRBD1 (5 bases). Trimming cost V 2 bases and J 8 bases, with 12 bases left between them. CDR3 size: 13 residues. Germline CDR1 reads MNHEY; CDR2 reads SVGAGI. CDR3 protein: CASSYAAGSGYTF. As DNA, the CDR3 is TGTGCCAGCAGTTACGCGGCAGGGTCCGGCTACACCTTC.

The CDR3 loop reads CATSRESGQPQHF. The CDR3 DNA sequence: TGTGCCACCTCCCGGGAATCGGGTCAGCCCCAGCATTTT. V gene TRBV2 combines with J gene TRBJ1-5, with D unresolved. The V end was cut by 10 bases, the J end by 6 bases, with 16 bases between. The CDR3 has 13 residues. Per the germline V gene, CDR1 is SNHLY and CDR2 is FYNNEI.

About this clone: The junction differs from germline at one of its ends, possibly a read error. The chain couples TRBV5-4 to TRBJ2-5; D may match TRBD1 or TRBD2 (5 bases each). The germline CDR1 and CDR2 sequences are SGHNT and YYREEE (reference sequence). The CDR3 runs 13 residues. This CDR3 reads CASSFFEMGPRDF. CDR3 DNA sequence: TGTGCCAGCAGCTTTTTCGAAATGGGACCACGAGACTTC.

This rearrangement joins TRBV2 to TRBJ2-3, with 15 bases identical to TRBD2. Germline trimming cut 11 bases from V and 10 bases from J; bases unmatched to any gene: 7. The CDR3 length is 13 residues. From germline, CDR1 is SNHLY and CDR2 FYNNEI. The CDR3 sequence is CAGGLAGGQPQYF. CDR3 in DNA: TGTGCCGGAGGACTAGCGGGGGGGCAACCGCAGTATTTT. Full variable domain (missing parts from reference TRBV2 and TRBJ2-3): EPEVTQTPSHQVTQMGQEVILRCVPISNHLYFYWYRQILGQKVEFLVSFYNNEISEKSEIFDDQFSVERPDGSNFTLKIRSTKLEDSAMYFCAGGLAGGQPQYFGPGTRLTVL.

This rearrangement joins TRBV9 to TRBJ2-6; D is uncertain. CDR1 is SGDLS and CDR2 is YYNGEE in the germline V gene. There are 13 residues in the CDR3. Trimming took 0 bases from V and 5 from J, leaving 3 bases between them. The CDR3 region is CASSVEWANVLTF. In DNA form, the CDR3 reads TGTGCCAGCAGCGTAGAATGGGCCAACGTCCTGACTTTC.

With regard to this clone: Relative to the germline gene, one junction end is altered; a read error may explain this. The gene calls are TRBV6-5 and TRBJ2-7; tentative D call: TRBD1 (6 bases). The CDR3 length is 15 residues. Germline assignment: CDR1 MNHEY and CDR2 SVGAGI. For the CDR3, the DNA is TGTGCCAGCAGTGACTCTCCGGGACAATCCTACGAGCAGTACTTC. Translated, it gives CASSDSPGQSYEQYF.

The chain is built from TRBV27 and TRBJ1-1; the D gene is possibly TRBD1 (5 bases). The CDR3 length is 13 residues. Trimming stripped 6 bases from V and 7 bases from J, with 15 bases between. The germline V gene has CDR1 MNHEY and CDR2 SMNVEV (reference sequence). The CDR3 region is CASRSQGGVEAFF. The CDR3 DNA is TGTGCCAGCAGAAGTCAGGGTGGTGTTGAAGCTTTCTTT.

The rearrangement joins TRBV5-5 to TRBJ2-7, with 9 bases aligning to TRBD2. Germline CDR1 and CDR2: SGHKS and YYEKEE (reference sequence). V trimming: 4 bases; J trimming: 5 bases; junction bases outside the gene matches: 7. This CDR3 has 14 amino acids. The CDR3 nucleotides read TGTGCCAGCAGCCCTAGACTAGCGGCCCACGAGCAGTACTTC. Residues: CASSPRLAAHEQYF. The full variable domain, completed using reference TRBV5-5 and TRBJ2-7, is DAGVTQSPTHLIKTRGQQVTLRCSPISGHKSVSWYQQVLGQGPQFIFQYYEKEERGRGNFPDRFSARQFPNYSSELNVNALLLGDSALYLCASSPRLAAHEQYFGPGTRLTVT.

This clone is a singleton in its sample. V is TRBV11-3 and J is TRBJ2-3, with D perhaps assigned TRBD1 or TRBD2 (7 bases each). V shed 3 bases and J shed 5 bases, with 15 bases lying between them. The germline V gene has CDR1 SGHNT and CDR2 YENEEA. CDR3 length: 15 residues. The CDR3: CASSLGGRTGDTQYF. In DNA form, the CDR3 reads TGTGCCAGCAGCTTGGGGGGGCGGACAGGAGATACGCAGTATTTT.

This chain joins TRBV5-1 and TRBJ1-2; D is unresolved. CDR1 SGHRS and CDR2 YFSETQ come from the germline V gene. The CDR3 consists of 14 residues. Trimming left V 2 bases short and J 4 bases short, with 12 bases between. The CDR3, as DNA: TGCGCCAGCAGCTTAGACGGGCCCGGCTATGGCTACACCTTC. Protein sequence: CASSLDGPGYGYTF.

This clone was recorded many times. The chain combines TRBV7-3 with TRBJ1-2; possible D gene TRBD1, 5 bases. Trimming stripped 2 bases from V and 2 bases from J, with 9 bases between. Germline lookup yields CDR1 SGHTA and CDR2 FQGTGA. This CDR3 comprises 14 residues. The CDR3 is CASSLQGTNYGYTF. CDR3 bases: TGTGCCAGCAGCTTACAGGGCACGAACTATGGCTACACCTTC.

This clone was counted between two and nine times. The chain has TRBV5-4 and TRBJ2-1; TRBD1 matches 8 bases. V was pared by 0 bases and J by 6 bases, with 5 bases of the junction left unmatched. The CDR3 consists of 15 residues. Germline values: CDR1 SGHNT, CDR2 YYREEE (reference sequence). The CDR3 spells CASSLGAGGLNEQFF. CDR3 in DNA: TGTGCCAGCAGCTTGGGGGCAGGGGGCCTCAATGAGCAGTTCTTC.

The chain couples TRBV7-9 to TRBJ1-2; the D is unclear. Germline CDR1 reads SEHNR; CDR2 reads FQNEAQ (reference sequence). V was trimmed by 5 bases and J by 4 bases, leaving 11 bases between them. The CDR3 extends over 13 amino acids. In DNA form, the CDR3 reads TGTGCCAGCAGCCGAGGCCCTACCTATGGCTACACCTTC. Translating it yields CASSRGPTYGYTF.

The genes are TRBV12-3 or TRBV12-4 and TRBJ1-2; tentative D call: TRBD1 (6 bases). The CDR3 spans 13 residues. The germline V and J ends were trimmed by 1 base and 8 bases, with 11 bases remaining between them. In DNA, the CDR3 is TGTGCCAGCAGTTTAGTCGGGGGGCTGGGCTACACCTTC. Its translation is CASSLVGGLGYTF.

V usage is TRBV14 and J usage is TRBJ1-2, with D unclear. Trimming cost V 4 bases and J 4 bases, with 4 bases left between them. This CDR3 region has 11 residues. Germline CDR1 and CDR2: SGHDN and FVKESK. DNA for the CDR3: TGTGCCAGCAGCCCGGGCTATGGCTACACCTTC. Amino acid sequence: CASSPGYGYTF.

V gene TRBV9 combines with J gene TRBJ1-1; 8 nucleotides align to TRBD1. Losses at the gene ends were 1 base for V and 4 bases for J; bases not matched to a gene: 12. CDR3 length: 17 amino acids. In germline, CDR1 is SGDLS, CDR2 YYNGEE. CDR3 loop: CASSVLKEDRVGTEAFF. As DNA, the CDR3 is TGTGCCAGCAGCGTACTGAAAGAGGACAGGGTGGGCACTGAAGCTTTCTTT.

This chain uses TRBV4-1 with TRBJ2-2; D tentatively fits TRBD1 or TRBD2 (5 bases each). The V and J ends lost 2 bases and 0 bases respectively, with 13 bases between them. Germline V CDR1 and CDR2: MGHRA, YSYEKL. This CDR3 contains 17 residues. CDR3 loop: CASSQLVGETNTGELFF. The CDR3 DNA reads TGCGCCAGCAGCCAATTGGTGGGGGAAACGAACACCGGGGAGCTGTTTTTT.

The chain combines TRBV24-1 with TRBJ2-1; D call uncertain. CDR1 is KGHDR, CDR2 SFDVKD, per germline. The CDR3 loop spans 12 amino acids. With 5 bases removed from V and 6 bases from J, the gap between germline ends came to 7 bases. CDR3 coding DNA: TGTGCCACCAGTGGAAGCCGCAATGAGCAGTTCTTC. It is translated as CATSGSRNEQFF.

V is TRBV11-2 and J is TRBJ2-4; D may be TRBD1 (6 bases). The CDR3 covers 13 residues. CDR1 SGHAT and CDR2 FQNNGV come from the germline V gene. Trimming stripped 5 bases from V and 6 bases from J, with 11 bases between. The CDR3 region has the DNA TGTGCCAGCAGCCTGGGACAACGAAACATTCAGTACTTC. Translated, it gives CASSLGQRNIQYF.

The chain recombines TRBV5-4 with TRBJ2-1, with D unresolved. The germline gives CDR1 SGHNT, CDR2 YYREEE (reference sequence). V was shortened by 0 bases and J by 7 bases, with 5 bases between the two germline ends. The CDR3 spans 12 residues. The CDR3 sequence: CASSLGRNEQFF. The CDR3 DNA is TGTGCCAGCAGCTTGGGACGGAATGAGCAGTTCTTC.

This chain's CDR3 is CASSYSARDSRYEQYF. CDR3 DNA sequence: TGTGCCAGCAGTTACTCCGCCCGGGACAGCCGCTACGAGCAGTACTTC. This chain connects TRBV6-5 to TRBJ2-7, with 7 bases matching TRBD1. The ends lost 0 bases at V and 3 bases at J; junction bases unmatched: 8. Germline V gene lookup returns CDR1 MNHEY and CDR2 SVGAGI. This CDR3 is built from 16 residues.

The chain uses TRBV7-8 and TRBJ2-7; the D is unclear. The V end lost 5 bases, the J end lost 5 bases, and 28 bases lay between the germline ends. There are 18 residues in the CDR3. Germline loops: CDR1 SGHVS, CDR2 FQNEAQ. The DNA of the CDR3 is TGTGCCAGCAGCGGAGACGGACGGAATCTTCCCCTCTACCACGAGCAGTACTTC. It is translated as CASSGDGRNLPLYHEQYF.

The chain carries TRBV12-3 or TRBV12-4 and TRBJ2-7; no clear D gene. This CDR3 has 12 amino acids. Trimming left V 2 bases short and J 5 bases short, with 7 bases between. The CDR3 protein is CASSLLYHEQYF. The CDR3 coding sequence is TGTGCCAGCAGTTTACTCTACCACGAGCAGTACTTC.

V is TRBV7-2 and J is TRBJ1-5; no firm D call. Germline V gene lookup returns CDR1 SGHTA and CDR2 FQGNSA. Between the trimmed V and J ends, which lost 1 base and 1 base, there was a span of 8 bases. The length of the CDR3 is 15 residues. CDR3 bases: TGTGCCAGCAGCTTAGTCCCAATCAGCAATCAGCCCCAGCATTTT. This translates into CASSLVPISNQPQHF.

This sequence joins TRBV7-9 and TRBJ2-7, with 9 positions matching TRBD1. Germline CDR1 reads SEHNR; CDR2 reads FQNEAQ (reference sequence). CDR3 length equals 18 residues. The V gene end was trimmed by 4 bases and the J gene end by 3 bases; junction bases not matched to a gene: 16. CDR3 protein: CASSSERRDRALRYEQYF. In DNA, the CDR3 is TGTGCCAGCAGCTCAGAGCGGAGGGACAGGGCTTTGCGCTACGAGCAGTACTTC. The entire variable domain, with the rest obtained from reference TRBV7-9 and TRBJ2-7, is as follows: DTGVSQNPRHKITKRGQNVTFRCDPISEHNRLYWYRQTLGQGPEFLTYFQNEAQLEKSRLLSDRFSAERPKGSFSTLEIQRTEQGDSAMYLCASSSERRDRALRYEQYFGPGTRLTVT.